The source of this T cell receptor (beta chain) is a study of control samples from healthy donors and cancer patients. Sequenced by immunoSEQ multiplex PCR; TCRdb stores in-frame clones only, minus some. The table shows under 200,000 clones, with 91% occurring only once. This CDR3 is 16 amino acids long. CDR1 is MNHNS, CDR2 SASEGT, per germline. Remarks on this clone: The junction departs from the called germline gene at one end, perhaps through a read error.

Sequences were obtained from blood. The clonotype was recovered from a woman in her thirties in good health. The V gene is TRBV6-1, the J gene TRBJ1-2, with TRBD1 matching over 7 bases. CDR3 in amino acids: CASSEKGDSPNYGDTF. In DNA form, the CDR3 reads TGTGCCAGCAGTGAGAAAGGGGACAGTCCCAACTATGGCGACACCTTC.